One and the same sample provided the 8 T cell receptor beta chains below, sequenced in a study of blood T cell repertoires in COVID-19. Here immunoSEQ multiplex PCR was the method, and the copy in TCRdb shows in-frame clones only, minus some. The data show 180,000 or so clones, approximately 80% seen once. The sample consisted of PBMCs or T cells enriched from blood (not recorded which). Every receptor here comes from a man aged 50-60 years who had recovered from COVID-19.

The chain couples TRBV28 to TRBJ2-1; 7 bases fit TRBD2. CDR1 and CDR2 (germline): MDHEN, SYDVKM. The V segment lost 1 base and the J segment 9 bases; nucleotides outside the gene matches: 9. The CDR3 has 15 amino acids. Here the CDR3 reads CASSLSVGRVSEQFF. CDR3 DNA sequence: TGTGCCAGCAGTTTATCCGTGGGGAGGGTATCTGAGCAGTTCTTC.

The V gene is TRBV6-4, the J gene TRBJ1-6; D is undetermined. The CDR3 covers 15 residues. Between the trimmed V and J ends, which lost 3 bases and 9 bases, there was a span of 15 bases. Looked up from germline, CDR1 is MRHNA and CDR2 is SNTAGT. The CDR3 protein is CASSELGNGISPLHF. The DNA of the CDR3 is TGTGCCAGCAGTGAATTGGGGAACGGGATTTCACCCCTCCACTTT.

The table lists this clone with a count of one. V usage is TRBV9 and J usage is TRBJ2-1; 11 positions match TRBD2. With V trimmed by 2 bases and J by 1 base, 5 bases remained unmatched. CDR1 is SGDLS and CDR2 is YYNGEE in the germline V gene. The CDR3 sequence is 17 residues long. CDR3 sequence reads: CASSVPLAGGSYNEQFF. DNA for the CDR3: TGTGCCAGCAGCGTCCCGTTAGCGGGAGGGTCCTACAATGAGCAGTTCTTC.

The V gene is TRBV3-1 (or the pseudogene TRBV3-2), the J gene TRBJ2-7; unclear D gene. The CDR3 has 14 residues. Trimming left V 0 bases short and J 4 bases short, with 10 bases between. CDR1 is LGHDT, CDR2 YNNKEL, per germline (reference sequence). In DNA form, the CDR3 reads TGTGCCAGCAGCCAAGATAGTCGAAAGTACGAGCAGTACTTC. Protein sequence: CASSQDSRKYEQYF.

The chain is built from TRBV6-5 and TRBJ1-5, with D unresolved. Germline V lookup: CDR1 MNHEY, CDR2 SVGAGI. The CDR3 totals 12 residues. V lost 3 bases to trimming and J lost 4 bases, with 4 bases between them. The CDR3 reads CASSYLNQPQHF. The CDR3 region has the DNA TGTGCCAGCAGTTATCTTAATCAGCCCCAGCATTTT.

Here the CDR3 reads CASSGRIQGAITDTQYF. CDR3 DNA: TGTGCCAGCAGTGGACGGATACAGGGGGCTATCACAGATACGCAGTATTTT. The V call is TRBV6-1, the J call TRBJ2-3; TRBD1 aligns across 9 bases. Germline V gene data show CDR1 as MNHNS and CDR2 as SASEGT. The CDR3 is 17 amino acids. J lost 2 bases, V lost 4 bases, and 10 bases had no gene match.

The gene calls are TRBV2 and TRBJ2-1; 10 nucleotides agree with TRBD2. This CDR3 region has 15 residues. In germline, CDR1 is SNHLY, CDR2 FYNNEI. With 7 bases clipped from V and 9 bases from J, the junction kept 12 bases outside the gene matches. The CDR3, as DNA: TGTGCCAGCACCCCGGGAAGCGGGAGGGGGGGTGAGCAGTTCTTC. It specifies CASTPGSGRGGEQFF.

This chain joins TRBV9 and TRBJ1-3; D is possibly TRBD1 (5 bases). The CDR3 covers 13 residues. From germline, CDR1 is SGDLS and CDR2 YYNGEE. Trimming shortened V by 4 bases and J by 1 base, and 6 bases separated the two germline ends. The CDR3 DNA reads TGTGCCAGCAGCCCAGGGTCTGGAAACACCATATATTTT. Its protein product is CASSPGSGNTIYF.